This T cell receptor (beta chain) originates from a study of T-cell reconstitution after alpha-beta-depleted transplantation in children. Germline trimming cut 0 bases from V and 4 bases from J; bases unmatched to any gene: 8. Germline CDR1 and CDR2: DFQATT and SNEGSKA (reference sequence). The CDR3 runs 16 residues. This clonotype was seen repeatedly, ten times or more. For TCRbeta, the library was prepared with unique molecular identifiers. Via MiXCR, TCRdb re-called the PCR reads, giving one row per CDR3 protein. Among some 600,000 distinct CDR3 sequences listed, over 15% were seen once. The gene calls are TRBV20-1 and TRBJ2-1; 8 nucleotides agree with TRBD1. The receptor was isolated from a human donor who donated a stem cell graft to a child with acute myeloid leukemia. The sample here was PBMCs from the stem cell graft donor, taken from the stem cell graft. The CDR3 loop is CSARENRDRPYNEQFF. CDR3 in DNA: TGCAGTGCTAGAGAGAACCGGGACAGGCCTTACAATGAGCAGTTCTTC.